This T cell receptor beta chain was retrieved from a study of beta chain features in type 1 diabetes. Since all of the isolated RNA was reverse transcribed, expressed TCRB transcripts were what got sequenced. Sequencing used immunoSEQ multiplex PCR; TCRdb keeps in-frame clones, though not all of them. The sample yields under 300,000 clones, approximately 15% seen once. This CDR3 spans 15 amino acids. V dropped 5 bases and J dropped 3; count of bases not matched to a gene: 9. Germline CDR1 reads LNHDA; CDR2 reads SQIVND (reference sequence). Sorted populations were all over 98% pure. As for this clone: The antigen remains undetermined.

Study-wide results and caveats: Among patients with Type 1 diabetes, TCRB CDR3s were moderately but significantly shorter in every one of the four CD4+ subsets. Among patients, naive, central memory and Treg TCRB repertoires appeared more similar than among healthy donors.

The chain recombines TRBV19 with TRBJ2-7, with TRBD1 identical over 8 bases. The sequence derives from a man aged 30 to 45 with type 1 diabetes. The sample comprised naive CD4+ T cells from blood. The CDR3 loop is CASSAPGQAYYEQYF. The CDR3 DNA follows: TGTGCCAGTAGTGCACCGGGACAGGCTTACTACGAGCAGTACTTC. Based on the CDR3 plus reference TRBV19 and TRBJ2-7, the full variable domain is DGGITQSPKYLFRKEGQNVTLSCEQNLNHDAMYWYRQDPGQGLRLIYYSQIVNDFQKGDIAEGYSVSREKKESFPLTVTSAQKNPTAFYLCASSAPGQAYYEQYFGPGTRLTVT.